This TCR beta chain originates from a study of T cell responses to AZD1222 COVID-19 vaccine (dated by TCRdb to about 2021). The study in broad terms: A total of about 230 trial participants underwent TCR sequencing, of whom about 200 received two doses of AZD1222 and some 26 received two doses of the MenACWY control vaccine. Trial participants were enrolled by age into subgroups of 18-55, 56-69 and 70-plus years, and around 140, 26 and 57 TCR-sequenced participants, respectively, were included in these subgroups.

V drops 0 bases and J drops 6 bases, leaving 8 bases in between. Including the terminal cysteine and phenylalanine, the CDR3 comprises 13 residues. Only the CDR3 DNA stays, 39 bases, in frame from base 1. As concerns this clone: Its antigen is unknown. No base qualities exist here, and no much larger clone lies one base off it.

The CDR3 regions of human TCRbeta chains were analyzed by immunosequencing. Concerning the study's data processing: Repertoire TCRs were matched against a reference library of SARS-CoV-2-specific TCRs generated with the MIRA antigen-specificity platform. Breadth was defined as the fraction of unique TCRs that were SARS-CoV-2-associated, and depth was defined as the fraction of total T cells that were SARS-CoV-2-associated. Using the MIRA data, each spike-specific TCR was mapped to the spike region that the TCR reacts to and placed in a CD4 or CD8 class. Log10-transformed breadth and depth values were compared by one-way ANOVA with Sidak's multiple comparisons tests. Held by TCRdb, this immuneACCESS table contains in-frame sequences only and omits some clones. Under half of the omission traces to an unresolved V gene where checked; the cause of the rest is unknown. V, J and clone size were drawn from that table, and D and trimming were deduced from the DNA. In all, the sample holds 45,000 to 55,000 clones, and approximately 86% of those were seen once. The ten largest account for 6.5% to 8.5% of the sample.

Study-wide findings and limitations: Participants were mostly white British and included more females than males, and it was suggested by the authors that clonal diversity may have been underestimated. Conclusions about previously exposed vaccinees are limited because only 6 or 7 AZD1222 recipients were SARS-CoV-2 seropositive at baseline. In the small 56-69-year group, the increase in depth fell short of significance, most likely because of low power. Vaccine-associated CD4 TCRs spanned the whole spike protein, with dominant responses in regions 160-218 and 743-854. After two AZD1222 doses, both the breadth and the depth of spike-specific TCRs were significantly higher than at day 0 and than in MenACWY recipients. Nearly half of unique spike-specific TCRs reportedly recognized epitopes outside regions mutated in the B.1.351 and B.1.1.7 variants. Because no samples from the day 14 peak response were available, repertoires could be characterized only after the peak T cell response.

Read against the paper, the sample's time point label means: about 28 days (+/-7) after the second vaccine dose. AZD1222 recipients whose second dose came at about 4 weeks and those whose second dose came at about 12 weeks were combined into one group, since spike-specific TCR depth and breadth did not differ between the two schedules. The vaccinee samples were drawn from two UK trials, COV001 and COV002, one of which was a single-blind randomized controlled phase 2/3 trial testing AZD1222 (ChAdOx1 nCoV-19) in healthy adults. Trial participant PBMC samples were collected at day 0 and day 28 after the second dose for TCRbeta chain sequencing.

The sample was peripheral blood, taken 28 days after the second AZD1222 dose. This sequence uses TRBV12-3 or TRBV12-4 and TRBJ1-1, with an unclear D gene assignment. This clonotype was obtained from an adult who received the AZD1222 COVID-19 vaccine. The CDR3 amino acid sequence is: CASSLANSPEAFF. The DNA sequence reads TGTGCCAGCAGTTTAGCTAACAGCCCTGAAGCTTTCTTT.